Below are 18 T cell receptor beta chains sequenced from a single sample in a study of T cells in tuberculosis. Profiled with immunoSEQ multiplex PCR; TCRdb holds only in-frame clones, not every one. The data hold about 88,000 clones, with approximately 91% observed a single time. Thawed, overnight-rested PBMC were stained with GMM-loaded CD1B tetramer, viability dye and anti-CD3, then sorted. C32 glucose monomycolate from Rhodococcus equi was loaded onto the CD1B tetramers. The sequenced sample was CD1b-GMM tetramer-negative cells sorted from PBMCs. All receptors derive from an adult woman with latent tuberculosis.

The genes are TRBV18 and TRBJ1-1, with D perhaps TRBD1 (6 bases). Trimming pared 3 bases from V and 1 base from J, leaving 9 bases between. The CDR3 spans 14 residues. CDR1 and CDR2 (germline): KGHSH, LQKENI. The CDR3 loop reads CASSPGQKNTEAFF. In DNA, the CDR3 is TGTGCCAGCTCACCCGGACAGAAGAACACTGAAGCTTTCTTT.

This clone was counted between two and nine times. CDR3 DNA: TGTGCCAGCAGTGGAACCGGGACAGGCCTCGGTGGCTACACCTTC. Its protein is CASSGTGTGLGGYTF. J is TRBJ1-2 and V is TRBV6-4, with 8 bases identical to TRBD1. The CDR3 covers 15 residues. The J segment lost 7 bases and the V segment lost 4 bases, leaving 11 bases of the junction unmatched. Germline CDR1 MRHNA, CDR2 SNTAGT.

On this clone: This sample also contains other DNA sequences that code for the same CDR3. The rearrangement joins TRBV15 to TRBJ1-5; D gene ambiguous. The germline V gene has CDR1 LNHNV and CDR2 YYDKDF (reference sequence). This CDR3 has 12 residues. The germline V and J ends were trimmed by 3 bases and 4 bases, with 4 bases remaining between them. CDR3 region: CATSRANQPQHF. For the CDR3, the DNA is TGTGCCACCAGCAGGGCTAATCAGCCCCAGCATTTT.

This clone was observed a single time. The CDR3 protein is CASRPGQGFGYTF. CDR3 bases: TGTGCCAGCAGACCGGGACAGGGTTTTGGCTACACCTTC. V is TRBV2 and J is TRBJ1-2, with TRBD1 matching 9 bases. CDR1 is SNHLY, CDR2 FYNNEI, per germline. The V gene end was trimmed by 6 bases and the J gene end by 7 bases; junction bases not matched to a gene: 6. The CDR3 is 13 residues long.

The CDR3 here is CASSSGLGPNEQFF. The CDR3, as DNA: TGTGCCAGCAGTTCCGGCCTGGGGCCCAATGAGCAGTTCTTC. The chain joins TRBV6-6 to TRBJ2-1; TRBD1 is a possible D gene (5 bases). There are 14 residues in the CDR3. V was clipped by 4 bases and J by 6 bases, with 13 bases between them. Germline V CDR1 and CDR2: MNHNY, SVGAGI (reference sequence).

V is TRBV6-6 and J is TRBJ2-4, with TRBD1 matching over 8 bases. CDR3 length: 13 amino acids. Germline V gene lookup returns CDR1 MNHNY and CDR2 SVGAGI (reference sequence). V gave up 7 bases and J gave up 6 bases; unmatched junction bases: 5. In DNA, the CDR3 is TGTGCCAGCATGGACACAGGGGGAAACATTCAGTACTTC. It codes for CASMDTGGNIQYF.

This rearrangement joins TRBV5-1 to TRBJ2-5; TRBD1 might be the D (6 bases). This CDR3 spans 15 amino acids. The V end was cut by 3 bases, the J end by 2 bases, with 14 bases between. The V gene's germline CDR1 is SGHRS and CDR2 YFSETQ. CDR3 sequence reads: CASSSVWGLQETQYF. CDR3 DNA sequence: TGCGCCAGCAGCTCCGTGTGGGGGCTGCAAGAGACCCAGTACTTC.

V usage is TRBV7-2 and J usage is TRBJ1-2; 9 bases fit TRBD1. CDR3 length: 15 residues. Germline V gives CDR1 SGHTA, CDR2 FQGNSA. The V and J ends lost 3 bases and 8 bases, in that order; junction bases with no gene match: 10. Here the CDR3 DNA reads TGTGCCAGCAGCTTCCCGGACAGGGGAAGCGCCGGCTACACCTTC. Amino acid sequence: CASSFPDRGSAGYTF.

This chain uses TRBV5-8 with TRBJ2-3; 10 nucleotides match TRBD2. V trimming: 4 bases; J trimming: 6 bases; junction bases outside the gene matches: 8. Germline loops: CDR1 SGHTS, CDR2 YDEGEE. The CDR3 sequence is 15 residues long. The DNA of the CDR3 is TGTGCCAGCAGCCTAAGCGGGGGGGAGGACGATACGCAGTATTTT. Its protein is CASSLSGGEDDTQYF. The whole variable domain, remainder taken from reference TRBV5-8 and TRBJ2-3, is EAGVTQSPTHLIKTRGQQATLRCSPISGHTSVYWYQQALGLGLQFLLWYDEGEERNRGNFPPRFSGRQFPNYSSELNVNALELEDSALYLCASSLSGGEDDTQYFGPGTRLTVL.

This clone was seen once. For the CDR3, the DNA is TGTGCCAGCAGTTCAGGGACAGGGGCTAATGAAAAACTGTTTTTT. Protein product: CASSSGTGANEKLFF. The gene calls are TRBV27 and TRBJ1-4; 10 positions agree with TRBD1. Trimming at V came to 4 bases and at J to 3 bases, leaving 2 bases not matched to a gene. In germline, CDR1 is MNHEY, CDR2 SMNVEV (reference sequence). The CDR3 loop spans 15 amino acids.

The chain recombines TRBV7-2 with TRBJ1-6; tentatively, D is TRBD1 (6 bases). Germline CDR1 SGHTA, CDR2 FQGNSA. The CDR3 is 17 amino acids. V shed 5 bases and J shed 6 bases, with 20 bases lying between them. This chain's CDR3 is CASSQYIRGLGNSPLHF. As DNA, the CDR3 is TGTGCCAGCAGCCAGTATATCAGGGGCTTGGGTAATTCACCCCTCCACTTT.

The rearrangement uses TRBV19 and TRBJ1-2; 7 bases are a match to TRBD1. This CDR3 has 14 residues. The germline V gene encodes CDR1 LNHDA and CDR2 SQIVND (reference sequence). Trimming took 6 bases from V and 4 from J; bases not matched to a gene: 8. CDR3 coding DNA: TGTGCCAGTAGGACTCGGGACAGAGTCTATGGCTACACCTTC. Translating gives CASRTRDRVYGYTF.

The rearrangement links TRBV28 to TRBJ1-6; D ambiguous. The CDR3 is made up of 21 amino acids. The germline V gene has CDR1 MDHEN and CDR2 SYDVKM. Trimming stripped 4 bases from V and 0 bases from J, with 25 bases between. The CDR3 sequence: CASSSYLIKPPRDSYNSPLHF. The CDR3 nucleotides read TGTGCCAGCAGTTCCTACCTCATCAAGCCACCACGGGACTCCTATAATTCACCCCTCCACTTT.

This clone has only one observation. The CDR3 region has the DNA TGTGCCAGCAGTGCAACCCCACATGCTTTCTCACCGTATGGCTACACCTTC. Amino acids: CASSATPHAFSPYGYTF. The V gene is TRBV27, the J gene TRBJ1-2; no clear D gene. From germline, CDR1 is MNHEY and CDR2 SMNVEV (reference sequence). The CDR3 is 17 residues long. The V gene lost 5 bases and the J gene lost 5 bases, with 24 bases spanning the gap.

The gene calls are TRBV27 and TRBJ2-2; the D gene is possibly TRBD1 (5 bases). The CDR3 contains 12 residues. Germline V gene data show CDR1 as MNHEY and CDR2 as SMNVEV (reference sequence). Trimming stripped 10 bases from V and 0 bases from J, with 6 bases between. CDR3 sequence reads: CATGTNTGELFF. As DNA, the CDR3 is TGTGCCACAGGGACGAACACCGGGGAGCTGTTTTTT.

This chain links TRBV5-1 with TRBJ1-2; unclear D gene. Germline V gene sequence: CDR1 SGHRS, CDR2 YFSETQ. V lost 4 bases and J 3 bases, leaving 19 bases between the germline ends. The CDR3 runs 16 residues. The CDR3 sequence is CASSPSHPGTYYGYTF. For the CDR3, the DNA is TGCGCCAGCAGCCCGAGCCATCCAGGTACCTACTATGGCTACACCTTC.

The chain recombines TRBV6-5 with TRBJ1-6; TRBD1 might be the D (6 bases). The CDR3 consists of 13 residues. V lost 10 bases and J 6 bases, leaving 13 bases between the germline ends. Germline CDR1 and CDR2: MNHEY and SVGAGI. CDR3: CATQTGTNSPLHF. DNA of the CDR3: TGTGCCACTCAAACAGGGACTAATTCACCCCTCCACTTT.

The genes are TRBV7-2 and TRBJ1-1; D not certain. The V and J ends lost 2 bases and 4 bases respectively, with 5 bases between them. The CDR3 extends over 12 amino acids. Germline-derived CDR1 and CDR2 are SGHTA and FQGNSA. The CDR3 region is CASSLRGTEAFF. The DNA of the CDR3 is TGTGCCAGCAGCTTACGCGGCACTGAAGCTTTCTTT. Full variable domain (remainder filled in from reference TRBV7-2 and TRBJ1-1): GAGVSQSPSNKVTEKGKDVELRCDPISGHTALYWYRQSLGQGLEFLIYFQGNSAPDKSGLPSDRFSAERTGGSVSTLTIQRTQQEDSAVYLCASSLRGTEAFFGQGTRLTVV.